Described below is a single TCR beta chain sequence and its context. Its antigen is not yet known. There are no base qualities to consult, and no much larger clone falls within one base. This sample was taken from a study of blood T cell repertoires in COVID-19 (dated by TCRdb to the early 2020s). Notes on the research overall: Collaborator samples came from the United States, Italy and Spain and covered acute and convalescent phases of COVID-19. The prospective study material was composed of cDNA or gDNA derived from T cells, B-cell-depleted T cells, or PBMCs. Deeply sampled blood TCRbeta repertoires from subjects exposed to, actively infected with, or recovered from COVID-19 were included in the dataset. The repertoires were released in a freely available public database meant as a resource for research on the immune response to SARS-CoV-2. The samples were drawn from two sources: the first 160 participants of the ongoing ImmuneRACE study, and 1,000 to 1,500 subjects contributed by 6 global collaborators. A de-identified subject ID, COVID-19 status, age in years and sex were almost always included in the sample metadata. Where HLA class I and class II types were available, the types were taken from metadata supplied by the sample provider, not from assay-based typing. Overall study outcomes, separate from this receptor: The quantity of clinical and demographic metadata differed by source and by participant and was supplied without curation.

The immunoSEQ Assay, a bias-controlled multiplex PCR, was used to amplify TCRbeta CDR3 regions from genomic DNA. On the authors' methods: Nucleated cell counts per sample were estimated from amplification of reference gene primers within the assay. To quantify the absolute abundance of each unique TCRbeta CDR3 rearrangement, sequence reads were collapsed and filtered. Productive Simpson clonality was computed per sample as the square root of Simpson's diversity index over productive rearrangements. Not all clones reach the TCRdb copy of this immuneACCESS table, which keeps in-frame sequences only. Checked studies attribute under half of the gap to unresolved V genes and leave the rest unexplained. That table supplies the V and J calls and clone size; D and trimming were determined from the DNA. The sample table shows roughly 55,000 clones, and about 93% are seen once. The leading ten clones occupy approximately 15% of the sample.

Whole blood was collected in K2EDTA tubes by collaborating institutions according to the institutions' own protocols. Collaborator samples were shipped for TCRbeta analysis as frozen whole blood, isolated PBMCs, or DNA extracted from either sample type. The CDR3 holds 15 amino acids from the cysteine to the phenylalanine. The entry retains the CDR3 DNA only, 45 bases that are in frame from base 1. From a lookup of the germline V gene, CDR1 and CDR2 are MDHEN and SYDVKM. The junction shows trimming of 5 bases on V and 4 bases on J, plus 15 bases between the germline ends. The rearranged segments are TRBV28 and TRBJ1-5, with TRBD1 tentatively as D gene (5 bases match). Sequencing input: peripheral blood. The clonotype was recovered from a human donor with active COVID-19. The donor label of this sample is uncertain. The DNA is as follows: TGTGCCAGCAGTCGGGGGGGGACGGGAAATCAGCCCCAGCATTTT. It translates as CASSRGGTGNQPQHF.